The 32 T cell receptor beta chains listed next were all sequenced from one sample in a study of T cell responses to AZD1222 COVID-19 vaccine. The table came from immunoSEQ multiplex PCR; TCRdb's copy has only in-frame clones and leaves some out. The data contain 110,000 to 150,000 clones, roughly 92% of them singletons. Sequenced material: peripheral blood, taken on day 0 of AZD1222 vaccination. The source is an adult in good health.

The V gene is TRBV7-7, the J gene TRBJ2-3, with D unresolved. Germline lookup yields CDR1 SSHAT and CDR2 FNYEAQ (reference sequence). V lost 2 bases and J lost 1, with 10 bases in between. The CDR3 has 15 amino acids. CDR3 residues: CASSLSAAGTDTQYF. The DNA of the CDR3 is TGTGCCAGCAGCTTATCGGCGGCCGGCACAGATACGCAGTATTTT. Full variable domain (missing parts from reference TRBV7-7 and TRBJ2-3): GAGVSQSPRYKVTKRGQDVTLRCDPISSHATLYWYQQALGQGPEFLTYFNYEAQPDKSGLPSDRFSAERPEGSISTLTIQRTEQRDSAMYRCASSLSAAGTDTQYFGPGTRLTVL.

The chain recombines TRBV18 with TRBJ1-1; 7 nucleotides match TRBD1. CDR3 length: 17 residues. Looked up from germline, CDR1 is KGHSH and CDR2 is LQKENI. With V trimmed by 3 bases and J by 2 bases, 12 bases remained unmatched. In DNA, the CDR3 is TGTGCCAGCTCACCCCTTCCACCGAGACAGGGAAACACTGAAGCTTTCTTT. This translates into CASSPLPPRQGNTEAFF.

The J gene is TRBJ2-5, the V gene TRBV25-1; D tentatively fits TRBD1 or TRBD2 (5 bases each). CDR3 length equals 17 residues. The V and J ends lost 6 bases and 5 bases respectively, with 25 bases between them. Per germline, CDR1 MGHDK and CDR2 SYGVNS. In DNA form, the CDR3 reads TGTGCCAGCAGAAGTACCAGGGTGGCAGCCAGGAGGGAGACCCAGTACTTC. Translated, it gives CASRSTRVAARRETQYF.

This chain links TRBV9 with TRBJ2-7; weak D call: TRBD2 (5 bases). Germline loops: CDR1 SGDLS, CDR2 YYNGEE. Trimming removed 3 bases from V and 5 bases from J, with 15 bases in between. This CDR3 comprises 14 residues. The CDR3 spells CASSAPTSNHEQYF. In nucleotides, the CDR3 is TGTGCCAGCAGCGCCCCTACTAGTAACCACGAGCAGTACTTC.

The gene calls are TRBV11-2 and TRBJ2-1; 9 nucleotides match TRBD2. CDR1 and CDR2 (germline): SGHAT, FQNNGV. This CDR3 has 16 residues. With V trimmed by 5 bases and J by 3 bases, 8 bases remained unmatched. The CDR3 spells CASSEETSGFYNEQFF. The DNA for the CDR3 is TGTGCCAGCAGCGAAGAGACTAGCGGATTCTACAATGAGCAGTTCTTC.

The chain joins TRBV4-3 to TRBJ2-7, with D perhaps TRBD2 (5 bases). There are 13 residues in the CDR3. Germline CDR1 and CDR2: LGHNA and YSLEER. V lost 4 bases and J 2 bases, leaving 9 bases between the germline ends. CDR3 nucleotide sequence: TGCGCCAGCAGCCCCGGACTGGCCTACGAGCAGTACTTC. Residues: CASSPGLAYEQYF.

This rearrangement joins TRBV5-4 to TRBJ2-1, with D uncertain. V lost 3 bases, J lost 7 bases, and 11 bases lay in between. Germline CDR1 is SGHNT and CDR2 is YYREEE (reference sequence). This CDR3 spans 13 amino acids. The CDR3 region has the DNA TGTGCCAGCAGCTATCAAGGTTGGAATGAGCAGTTCTTC. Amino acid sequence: CASSYQGWNEQFF.

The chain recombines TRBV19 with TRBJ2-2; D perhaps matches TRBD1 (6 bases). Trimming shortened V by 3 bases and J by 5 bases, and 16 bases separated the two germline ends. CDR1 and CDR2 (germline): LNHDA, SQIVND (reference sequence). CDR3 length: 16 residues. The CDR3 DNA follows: TGTGCCAGTAGTATCAGCAGGGGTAGTTGGACCGGGGAGCTGTTTTTT. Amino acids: CASSISRGSWTGELFF.

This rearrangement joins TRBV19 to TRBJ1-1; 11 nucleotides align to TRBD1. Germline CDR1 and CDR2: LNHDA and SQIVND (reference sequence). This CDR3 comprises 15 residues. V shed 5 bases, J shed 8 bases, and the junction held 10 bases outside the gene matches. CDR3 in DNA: TGTGCCAGTAGTGCCAGGACAGGGGGCGCGGGGGAAGCTTTCTTT. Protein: CASSARTGGAGEAFF. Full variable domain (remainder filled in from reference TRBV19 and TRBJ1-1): DGGITQSPKYLFRKEGQNVTLSCEQNLNHDAMYWYRQDPGQGLRLIYYSQIVNDFQKGDIAEGYSVSREKKESFPLTVTSAQKNPTAFYLCASSARTGGAGEAFFGQGTRLTVV.

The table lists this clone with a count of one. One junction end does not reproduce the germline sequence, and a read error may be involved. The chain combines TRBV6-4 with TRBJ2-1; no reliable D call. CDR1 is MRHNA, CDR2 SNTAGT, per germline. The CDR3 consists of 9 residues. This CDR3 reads CASGVERLF. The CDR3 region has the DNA TGTGCCAGCGGGGTCGAACGGCTCTTC.

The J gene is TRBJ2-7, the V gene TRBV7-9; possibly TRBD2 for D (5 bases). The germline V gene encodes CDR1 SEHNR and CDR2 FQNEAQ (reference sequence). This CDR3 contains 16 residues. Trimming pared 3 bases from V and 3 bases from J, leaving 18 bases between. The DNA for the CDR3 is TGTGCCAGCAGCTTTGTTTCCTTAGAGGGTTTCTACGAGCAGTACTTC. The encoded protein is CASSFVSLEGFYEQYF.

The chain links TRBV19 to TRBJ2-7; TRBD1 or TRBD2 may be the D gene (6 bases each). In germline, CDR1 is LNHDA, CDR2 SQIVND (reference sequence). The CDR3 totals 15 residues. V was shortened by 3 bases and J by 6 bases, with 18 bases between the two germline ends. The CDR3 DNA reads TGTGCCAGTAGTATTGGGGGGCGACGGGAATCCGAGCAGTACTTC. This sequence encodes CASSIGGRRESEQYF. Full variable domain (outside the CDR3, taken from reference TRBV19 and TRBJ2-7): DGGITQSPKYLFRKEGQNVTLSCEQNLNHDAMYWYRQDPGQGLRLIYYSQIVNDFQKGDIAEGYSVSREKKESFPLTVTSAQKNPTAFYLCASSIGGRRESEQYFGPGTRLTVT.

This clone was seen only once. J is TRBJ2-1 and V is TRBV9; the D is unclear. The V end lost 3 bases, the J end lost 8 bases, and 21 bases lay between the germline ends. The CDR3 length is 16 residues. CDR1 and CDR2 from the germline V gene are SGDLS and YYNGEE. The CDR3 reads CASSAPKQASLDEQFF. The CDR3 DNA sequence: TGTGCCAGCAGCGCCCCAAAACAAGCAAGTCTTGATGAGCAGTTCTTC.

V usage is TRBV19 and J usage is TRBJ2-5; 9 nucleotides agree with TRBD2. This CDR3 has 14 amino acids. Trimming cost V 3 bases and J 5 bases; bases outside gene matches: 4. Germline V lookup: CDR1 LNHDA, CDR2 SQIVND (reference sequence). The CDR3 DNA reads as TGTGCCAGTAGTATTATAGCGGGAGAGGAGACCCAGTACTTC. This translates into CASSIIAGEETQYF.

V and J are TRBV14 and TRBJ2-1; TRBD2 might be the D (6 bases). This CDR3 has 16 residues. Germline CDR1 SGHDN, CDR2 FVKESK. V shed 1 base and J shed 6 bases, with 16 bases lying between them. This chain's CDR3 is CASSQGLVTIGNEQFF. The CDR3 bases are TGTGCCAGCAGCCAAGGACTAGTTACGATCGGCAATGAGCAGTTCTTC.

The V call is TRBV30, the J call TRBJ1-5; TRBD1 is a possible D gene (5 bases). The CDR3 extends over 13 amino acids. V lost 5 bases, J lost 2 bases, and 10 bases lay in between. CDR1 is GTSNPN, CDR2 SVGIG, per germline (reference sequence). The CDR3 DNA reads TGTGCCTGGGAGGGAGGGGGCAATCAGCCCCAGCATTTT. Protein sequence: CAWEGGGNQPQHF.

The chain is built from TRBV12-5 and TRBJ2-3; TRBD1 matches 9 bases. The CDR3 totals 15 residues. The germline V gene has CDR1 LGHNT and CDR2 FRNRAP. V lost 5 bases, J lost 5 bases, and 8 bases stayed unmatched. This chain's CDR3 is CASGPLQGAIDTQYF. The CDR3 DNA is TGTGCTAGTGGTCCCCTACAGGGGGCAATAGATACGCAGTATTTT.

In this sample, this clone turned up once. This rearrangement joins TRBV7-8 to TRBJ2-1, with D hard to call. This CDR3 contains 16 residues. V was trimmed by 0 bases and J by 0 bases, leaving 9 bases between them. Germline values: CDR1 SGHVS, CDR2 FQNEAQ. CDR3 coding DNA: TGTGCCAGCAGCTTAGCCCTACTCCTCTCCTACAATGAGCAGTTCTTC. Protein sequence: CASSLALLLSYNEQFF.

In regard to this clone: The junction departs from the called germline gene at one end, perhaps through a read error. CDR3 region: CASRQVADRARRGKLFF. CDR3 sequence (DNA): TGTGCCAGCAGACAAGTGGCGGACAGGGCGCGAAGGGGGAAACTGTTTTTT. This chain links TRBV14 with TRBJ1-4; 8 bases agree with TRBD1. Germline V gene sequence: CDR1 SGHDN, CDR2 FVKESK. CDR3 length equals 17 residues.

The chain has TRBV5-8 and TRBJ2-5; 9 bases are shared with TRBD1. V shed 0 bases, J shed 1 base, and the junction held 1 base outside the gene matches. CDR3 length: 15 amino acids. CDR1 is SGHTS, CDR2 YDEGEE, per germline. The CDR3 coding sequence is TGTGCCAGCAGCTTGGGGGGACAGGGCCAAGAGACCCAGTACTTC. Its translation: CASSLGGQGQETQYF.

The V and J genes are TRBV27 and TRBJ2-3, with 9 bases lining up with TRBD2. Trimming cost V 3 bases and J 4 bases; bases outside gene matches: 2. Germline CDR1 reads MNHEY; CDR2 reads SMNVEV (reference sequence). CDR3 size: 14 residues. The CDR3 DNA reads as TGTGCCAGCAGTTTGAGCGGGAGGTCAGATACGCAGTATTTT. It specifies CASSLSGRSDTQYF.

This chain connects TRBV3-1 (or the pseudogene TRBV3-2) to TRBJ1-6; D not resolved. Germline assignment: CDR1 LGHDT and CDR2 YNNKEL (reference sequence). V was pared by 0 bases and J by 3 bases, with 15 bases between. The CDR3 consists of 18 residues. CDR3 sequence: CASSQEGTALSYNSPLHF. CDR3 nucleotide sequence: TGTGCCAGCAGCCAAGAAGGTACAGCATTGAGCTATAATTCACCCCTCCACTTT.

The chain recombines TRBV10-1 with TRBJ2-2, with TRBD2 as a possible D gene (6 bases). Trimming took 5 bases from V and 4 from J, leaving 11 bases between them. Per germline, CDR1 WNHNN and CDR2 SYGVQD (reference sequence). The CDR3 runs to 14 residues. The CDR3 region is CASSRGGFTGELFF. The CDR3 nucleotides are TGCGCCAGCAGTAGGGGAGGTTTCACCGGGGAGCTGTTTTTT.

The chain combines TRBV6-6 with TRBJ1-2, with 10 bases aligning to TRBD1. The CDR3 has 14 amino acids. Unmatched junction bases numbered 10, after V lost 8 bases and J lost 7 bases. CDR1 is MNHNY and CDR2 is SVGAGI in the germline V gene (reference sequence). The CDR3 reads CASAVTGGAGGYTF. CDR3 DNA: TGTGCCAGCGCCGTGACAGGGGGCGCGGGTGGCTACACCTTC.

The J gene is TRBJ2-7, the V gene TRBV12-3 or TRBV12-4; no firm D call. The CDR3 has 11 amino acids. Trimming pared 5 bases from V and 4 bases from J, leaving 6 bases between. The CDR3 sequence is CASSPEYEQYF. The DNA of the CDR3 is TGTGCCAGCAGTCCGGAATACGAGCAGTACTTC.

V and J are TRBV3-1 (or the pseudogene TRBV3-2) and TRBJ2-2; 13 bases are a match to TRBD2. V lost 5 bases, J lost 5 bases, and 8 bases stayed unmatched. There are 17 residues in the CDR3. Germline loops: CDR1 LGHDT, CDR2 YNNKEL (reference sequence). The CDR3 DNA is TGTGCCAGCAGCGCCCGGACTAGCGGGAGTGGAACCGGGGAGCTGTTTTTT. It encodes CASSARTSGSGTGELFF.

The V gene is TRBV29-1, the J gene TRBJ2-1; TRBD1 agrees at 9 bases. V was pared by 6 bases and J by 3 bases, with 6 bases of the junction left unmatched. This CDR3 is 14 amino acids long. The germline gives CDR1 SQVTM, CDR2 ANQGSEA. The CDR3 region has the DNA TGCAGCGTGCCCGGGACAGGGCTCTACAATGAGCAGTTCTTC. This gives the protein CSVPGTGLYNEQFF.

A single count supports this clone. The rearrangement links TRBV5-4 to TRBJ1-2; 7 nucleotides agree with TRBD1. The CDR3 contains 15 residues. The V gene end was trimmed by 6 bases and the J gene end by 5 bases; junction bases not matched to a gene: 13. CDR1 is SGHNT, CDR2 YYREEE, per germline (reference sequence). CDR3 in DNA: TGTGCCAGCATTCCCATTAACGACAGGGCGTATGGCTACACCTTC. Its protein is CASIPINDRAYGYTF.

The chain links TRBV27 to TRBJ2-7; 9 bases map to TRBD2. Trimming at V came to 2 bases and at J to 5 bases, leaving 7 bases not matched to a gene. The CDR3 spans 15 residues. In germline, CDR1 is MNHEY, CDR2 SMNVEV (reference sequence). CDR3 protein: CASSLQAGGRHEQYF. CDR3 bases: TGTGCCAGCAGTTTACAGGCGGGAGGGCGACACGAGCAGTACTTC.

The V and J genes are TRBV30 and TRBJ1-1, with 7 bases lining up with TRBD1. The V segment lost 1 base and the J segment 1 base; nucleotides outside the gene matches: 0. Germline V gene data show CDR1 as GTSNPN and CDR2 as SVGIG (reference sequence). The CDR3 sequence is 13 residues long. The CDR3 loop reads CAWSGQGNTEAFF. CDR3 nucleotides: TGTGCCTGGAGTGGACAGGGGAACACTGAAGCTTTCTTT.

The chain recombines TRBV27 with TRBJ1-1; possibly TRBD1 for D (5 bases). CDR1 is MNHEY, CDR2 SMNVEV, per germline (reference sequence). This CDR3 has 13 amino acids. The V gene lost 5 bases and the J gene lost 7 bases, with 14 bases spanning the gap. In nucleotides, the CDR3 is TGTGCCAGCAGTCGTCCAGACAGACTTGAAGCTTTCTTT. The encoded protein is CASSRPDRLEAFF.

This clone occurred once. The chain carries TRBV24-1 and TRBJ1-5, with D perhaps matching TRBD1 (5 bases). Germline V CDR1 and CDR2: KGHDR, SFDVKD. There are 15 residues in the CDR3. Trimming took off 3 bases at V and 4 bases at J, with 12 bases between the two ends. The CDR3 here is CATSDPIGGNQPQHF. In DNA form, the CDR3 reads TGTGCCACCAGTGATCCGATCGGGGGTAATCAGCCCCAGCATTTT.